The 11 T cell receptor beta chains presented below share a single source sample, sequenced in a study of blood T cells in healthy people across ages. Primers used in a second PCR of roughly 6 to 11 cycles were a sample-barcoded 5' primer and a J-beta primer mix. One entry per CDR3 protein results from TCRdb running MiXCR on the 5' RACE reads. The sample lists 1.5 million to 2 million distinct CDR3 sequences; roughly 27% were seen once. Sequencing was carried out using blood. All receptors derive from a young woman in good health.

The chain recombines TRBV5-4 with TRBJ2-3; the D gene is possibly TRBD2 (6 bases). Germline V lookup: CDR1 SGHNT, CDR2 YYREEE (reference sequence). The CDR3 is made up of 16 amino acids. Trimming took 3 bases from V and 0 from J, leaving 14 bases between them. The CDR3 coding sequence is TGTGCCAGCAGCTCAGGGCGGGGCCGGAGCACAGATACGCAGTATTTT. Amino acid sequence: CASSSGRGRSTDTQYF.

This chain links TRBV11-2 with TRBJ1-2; no clear D gene. Germline CDR1 is SGHAT and CDR2 is FQNNGV. V lost 2 bases, J lost 8 bases, and 15 bases lay in between. This CDR3 contains 14 residues. In DNA form, the CDR3 reads TGTGCCAGCAGCTTACGAGGGAGCTCAGACGGCTACACCTTC. The encoded protein is CASSLRGSSDGYTF.

There are many counts of this clonotype. The gene calls are TRBV6-2 or TRBV6-3 and TRBJ2-7, with a tentative D call TRBD1 (6 bases). The CDR3 loop spans 14 amino acids. Germline V gene sequence: CDR1 MNHEY, CDR2 SVGEGT. The CDR3 loop reads CATGRIDRSYEQYF. The CDR3 DNA follows: TGTGCGACGGGCCGTATAGACAGGAGCTACGAGCAGTACTTC.

This chain links TRBV12-3 or TRBV12-4 with TRBJ2-3; TRBD2 might be the D (6 bases). The CDR3 consists of 13 residues. The V end lost 4 bases, the J end lost 4 bases, and 9 bases lay between the germline ends. In nucleotides, the CDR3 is TGTGCCAGCAGTTCTACTAGCCCAGATACGCAGTATTTT. Protein sequence: CASSSTSPDTQYF.

A few counts support this clonotype. This chain connects TRBV20-1 to TRBJ2-7; 12 positions match TRBD1. This CDR3 has 13 amino acids. V lost 5 bases to trimming and J lost 7 bases; unmatched junction nucleotides: 6. Germline V CDR1 and CDR2: DFQATT, SNEGSKA (reference sequence). The CDR3 coding sequence is TGCAGTGCTCACGGGGACAGGGGGCGGGAGCAGTACTTC. Protein: CSAHGDRGREQYF.

This clonotype was seen just once. V gene TRBV7-2 combines with J gene TRBJ2-5; TRBD1 matches at 8 bases. The end of the DNA fits TRBJ2-7 better, so the J call may be wrong. CDR1 and CDR2 from the germline V gene are SGHTA and FQGNSA. The CDR3 runs 15 residues. The CDR3 loop is CASSLWYRGDYEQYF. CDR3 DNA: TGTGCCAGCAGCTTATGGTACAGGGGGGACTACGAGCAGTACTTC.

The gene calls are TRBV6-1 and TRBJ2-4; TRBD1 matches at 7 bases. The J call may be mistaken, given a closer DNA end match to TRBJ2-7. Germline V lookup: CDR1 MNHNS, CDR2 SASEGT. This CDR3 spans 14 amino acids. CDR3 protein: CASRLRGRTYEQYF. The CDR3, as DNA: TGTGCCAGCAGACTAAGGGGGCGCACCTACGAGCAGTACTTC.

This clonotype was seen a few times. This chain links TRBV20-1 with TRBJ2-2; maybe TRBD2 (5 bases). CDR1 and CDR2 from the germline V gene are DFQATT and SNEGSKA (reference sequence). There are 15 residues in the CDR3. V lost 0 bases to trimming and J lost 4 bases, with 12 bases between them. Here the CDR3 reads CSARDPGFGTGELFF. CDR3 sequence (DNA): TGCAGTGCTAGAGACCCGGGGTTTGGCACCGGGGAGCTGTTTTTT.

This clonotype was observed a handful of times. The chain joins TRBV6-5 to TRBJ2-5; TRBD1 is a possible D gene (6 bases). Germline CDR1 MNHEY, CDR2 SVGAGI. Trimming took off 4 bases at V and 0 bases at J, with 15 bases between the two ends. There are 16 residues in the CDR3. The CDR3 reads CASSSPLDRYQETQYF. The DNA of the CDR3 is TGTGCCAGCAGTTCTCCCCTTGACAGGTACCAAGAGACCCAGTACTTC.

CDR3 in DNA: TGTGCCAGCAGTTCACAGGGAATCGTGGACGAGCAGTACTTC. Translating it yields CASSSQGIVDEQYF. This chain uses TRBV6-2 or TRBV6-3 with TRBJ2-7, with a tentative D call TRBD1 (6 bases). The CDR3 sequence is 14 residues long. Germline assignment: CDR1 MNHEY and CDR2 SVGEGT. Trimming shortened V by 4 bases and J by 5 bases, and 15 bases separated the two germline ends.

This clonotype occurred many times. The J gene is TRBJ2-5, the V gene TRBV5-1; D not certain. The germline gives CDR1 SGHRS, CDR2 YFSETQ. The V end was cut by 1 base, the J end by 11 bases, with 18 bases between. The CDR3 sequence is 14 residues long. CDR3 bases: TGCGCCAGCAGCTTGATGGGCAGGACGCAAGAGCAGTACTTC. Translation gives CASSLMGRTQEQYF.